Sequencing of this TCR beta chain was carried out in a study of cytomegalovirus exposure and HLA in healthy donors. Study-wide background: Among around 200 million T cells, an earlier analysis found 117 million unique TCR beta sequences.

13 Jbeta primers and 60 Vbeta primers were used for the PCR. Using immunoSEQ multiplex PCR, the repertoire was profiled, and TCRdb retains in-frame clones only, with some absent. This sample carries 150,000 to 180,000 clones, 65% to 85% of them seen once, and the ten largest clones take around 2.8%. Concerning this clone itself: Its antigen is not known.

The CDR3 length is 14 residues. The J segment lost 2 bases and the V segment lost 5 bases, leaving 5 bases of the junction unmatched. CDR1 is SGHTA and CDR2 is FQGNSA in the germline V gene. Study results and caveats: The authors later found TCR association rates varying by HLA locus, with DRB1 most and HLA-C fewest. It was taken for granted in presence/absence analyses that sequencing depth across donors was roughly uniform.

The receptor was isolated from a man aged 18 to 35 in good health and CMV-seronegative. Source material: PBMCs. The chain couples TRBV7-2 to TRBJ1-1, with 7 positions matching TRBD1. DNA for the CDR3: TGTGCCAGCAGCCCGGGACAGAGTAACACTGAAGCTTTCTTT. This codes for CASSPGQSNTEAFF.